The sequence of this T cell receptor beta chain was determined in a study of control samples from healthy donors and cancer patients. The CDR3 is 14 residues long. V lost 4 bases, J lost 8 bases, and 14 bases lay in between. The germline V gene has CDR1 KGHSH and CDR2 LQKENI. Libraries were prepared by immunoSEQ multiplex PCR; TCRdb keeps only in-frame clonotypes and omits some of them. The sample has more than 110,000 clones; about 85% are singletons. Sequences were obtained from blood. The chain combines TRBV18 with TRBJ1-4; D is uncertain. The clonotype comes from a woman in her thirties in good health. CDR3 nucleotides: TGTGCCAGCTCACAAAGAGACCCCGGAGAAAAACTGTTTTTT. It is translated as CASSQRDPGEKLFF.